The next 9 T cell receptor beta chains were all read from a single sample in a study of blood T cell repertoires in COVID-19 (dated by TCRdb to about 2020). Receptor amplification or capture employed the immunoSEQ multiplex PCR assay. What TCRdb holds here is the immuneACCESS table cut down to in-frame rearrangements. Part of the clones is not present; checked against another copy, under half of the missing clones reflect an unresolved V gene, and the others are unexplained. Present in this sample are around 79,000 clones, around 89% of which were seen just once. About 15% of the sample lies in the top ten. Sequencing was carried out using peripheral blood. These receptors were obtained from a man aged 65-85 years with active or convalescent COVID-19.

The chain links TRBV6-4 to TRBJ2-5, with D maybe TRBD2 (6 bases). The CDR3 has 13 amino acids. V gave up 6 bases and J gave up 2 bases, with 10 bases separating them. CDR1 and CDR2 (germline): MRHNA, SNTAGT. The CDR3 protein is CASSRESQETQYF. The CDR3 nucleotides read TGTGCCAGCAGCCGGGAGTCTCAAGAGACCCAGTACTTC.

V gene TRBV27 combines with J gene TRBJ1-6, with 7 bases that match TRBD1. Germline CDR1 reads MNHEY; CDR2 reads SMNVEV (reference sequence). This CDR3 contains 16 residues. V gave up 5 bases and J gave up 4 bases; unmatched junction bases: 8. For the CDR3, the DNA is TGTGCCAGCAGTCTAACCTGGGACAGATATAATTCACCCCTCCACTTT. Translating it yields CASSLTWDRYNSPLHF.

In its sample, this clone was seen once. The gene calls are TRBV20-1 and TRBJ1-2; 8 nucleotides match TRBD1. The CDR3 sequence is 10 residues long. Germline V gene lookup returns CDR1 DFQATT and CDR2 SNEGSKA (reference sequence). CDR3 sequence reads: CTGQGNGYTF. The CDR3, as DNA: TGCACTGGACAGGGAAATGGCTACACCTTC.

This clone was counted a single time. The chain links TRBV7-2 to TRBJ2-1; 14 nucleotides agree with TRBD2. Germline V gene data show CDR1 as SGHTA and CDR2 as FQGNSA. J was trimmed by 3 bases and V by 5 bases; bases with no gene match: 12. The CDR3 consists of 19 residues. The CDR3 DNA reads TGTGCCAGCAGCACCCCGGGACTAGCGGGAGAATTTAGCTACAATGAGCAGTTCTTC. Its translation is CASSTPGLAGEFSYNEQFF.

In nucleotides, the CDR3 is TGTGCCAGCAGTTACGCACTAGCGGAGCAGTACTTC. Its translation is CASSYALAEQYF. This sequence joins TRBV6-2 or TRBV6-3 and TRBJ2-7; 7 positions agree with TRBD2. V lost 2 bases to trimming and J lost 7 bases; unmatched junction nucleotides: 2. CDR1 is MNHEY and CDR2 is SVGEGT in the germline V gene. The CDR3 has 12 residues.

The chain is built from TRBV6-6 and TRBJ1-2; D is uncertain. The V gene lost 5 bases and the J gene lost 5 bases, with 9 bases spanning the gap. The germline V gene has CDR1 MNHNY and CDR2 SVGAGI (reference sequence). The CDR3 contains 12 residues. DNA for the CDR3: TGTGCCAGCAGTCACGCCCTATATGGCTACACCTTC. This sequence encodes CASSHALYGYTF.

The chain recombines TRBV28 with TRBJ1-5; 9 nucleotides align to TRBD1. The J segment lost 2 bases and the V segment lost 5 bases, leaving 7 bases of the junction unmatched. Germline lookup yields CDR1 MDHEN and CDR2 SYDVKM. The CDR3 runs to 16 residues. This chain's CDR3 is CASSLLQGAGNQPQHF. CDR3 nucleotide sequence: TGTGCCAGCAGTCTGCTACAGGGGGCTGGCAATCAGCCCCAGCATTTT. Full variable domain (outside the CDR3, taken from reference TRBV28 and TRBJ1-5): DVKVTQSSRYLVKRTGEKVFLECVQDMDHENMFWYRQDPGLGLRLIYFSYDVKMKEKGDIPEGYSVSREKKERFSLILESASTNQTSMYLCASSLLQGAGNQPQHFGDGTRLSIL.

This chain links TRBV19 with TRBJ1-3; D remains unclear. Germline-derived CDR1 and CDR2 are LNHDA and SQIVND (reference sequence). This CDR3 is built from 16 residues. V lost 5 bases to trimming and J lost 4 bases, with 18 bases between them. CDR3 sequence (DNA): TGTGCCAGTAGTCCCCTCGGGGTATCGCCGGGAAACACCATATATTTT. This encodes CASSPLGVSPGNTIYF.

This clone was picked up one time. The chain uses TRBV6-1 and TRBJ1-5; tentatively, D is TRBD1 (5 bases). This CDR3 comprises 13 residues. V was trimmed by 2 bases and J by 6 bases, leaving 8 bases between them. Germline CDR1 MNHNS, CDR2 SASEGT. CDR3 residues: CASSESGVQPQHF. CDR3 coding DNA: TGTGCCAGCAGTGAATCGGGGGTTCAGCCCCAGCATTTT.